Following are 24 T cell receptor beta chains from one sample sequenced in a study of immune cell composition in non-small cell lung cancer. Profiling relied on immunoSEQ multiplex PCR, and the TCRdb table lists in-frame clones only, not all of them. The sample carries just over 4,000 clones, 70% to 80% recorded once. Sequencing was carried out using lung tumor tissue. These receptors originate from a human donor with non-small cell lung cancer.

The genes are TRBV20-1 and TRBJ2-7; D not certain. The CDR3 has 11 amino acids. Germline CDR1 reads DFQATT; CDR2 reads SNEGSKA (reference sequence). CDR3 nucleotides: TGCAGCCCCCGGTCGGCCTACGAGCAGTACTTC. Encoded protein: CSPRSAYEQYF.

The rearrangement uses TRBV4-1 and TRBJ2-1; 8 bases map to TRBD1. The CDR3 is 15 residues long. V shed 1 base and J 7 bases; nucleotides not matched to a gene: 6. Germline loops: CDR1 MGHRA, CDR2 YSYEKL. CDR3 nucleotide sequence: TGCGCCAGCAGCCAAGGGCAGGGGGCGTGGAATGAGCAGTTCTTC. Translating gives CASSQGQGAWNEQFF.

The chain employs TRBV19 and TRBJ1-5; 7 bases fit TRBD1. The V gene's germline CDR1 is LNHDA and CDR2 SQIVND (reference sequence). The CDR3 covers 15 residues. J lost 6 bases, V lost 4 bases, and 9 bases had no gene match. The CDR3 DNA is TGTGCCAGTAGTACCAAGACAGGGTCGGGTCAGCCCCAGCATTTT. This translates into CASSTKTGSGQPQHF.

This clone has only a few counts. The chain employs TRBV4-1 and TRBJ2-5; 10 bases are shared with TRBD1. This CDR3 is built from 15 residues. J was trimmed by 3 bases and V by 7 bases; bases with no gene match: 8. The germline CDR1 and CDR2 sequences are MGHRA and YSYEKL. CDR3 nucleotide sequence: TGCGCCAGCACCGGGACAGGGGAATGGGAAGAGACCCAGTACTTC. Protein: CASTGTGEWEETQYF.

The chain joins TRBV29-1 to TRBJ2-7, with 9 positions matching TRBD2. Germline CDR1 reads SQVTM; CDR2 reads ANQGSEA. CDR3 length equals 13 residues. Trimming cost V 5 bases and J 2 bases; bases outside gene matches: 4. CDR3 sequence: CSVRSGRTYEQYF. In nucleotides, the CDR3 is TGCAGCGTTCGAAGCGGGAGGACCTACGAGCAGTACTTC.

This CDR3 is CASSATGSNEKLFF. The CDR3 region has the DNA TGTGCCAGCAGCGCGACAGGGAGTAATGAAAAACTGTTTTTT. V is TRBV7-2 and J is TRBJ1-4, with 7 bases matching TRBD1. The CDR3 spans 14 residues. The trim removed 5 bases at V and 4 bases at J, leaving 4 bases unmatched. Germline V gene sequence: CDR1 SGHTA, CDR2 FQGNSA.

CDR3 sequence reads: CASSEQGDGYGYTF. DNA for the CDR3: TGTGCCAGCAGCGAACAGGGAGACGGCTATGGCTACACCTTC. The chain couples TRBV5-7 to TRBJ1-2, with D possibly matching TRBD1 (6 bases). TRBV5-7 is treated as an ORF (open reading frame) with a function not yet certain. The V end lost 4 bases, the J end lost 4 bases, and 14 bases lay between the germline ends. The CDR3 is made up of 14 amino acids.

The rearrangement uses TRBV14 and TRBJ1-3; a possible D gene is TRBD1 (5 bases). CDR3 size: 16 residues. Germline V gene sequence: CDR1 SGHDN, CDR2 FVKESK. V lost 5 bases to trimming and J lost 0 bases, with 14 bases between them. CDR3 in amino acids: CASSTRQLSSGNTIYF. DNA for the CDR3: TGTGCCAGCAGCACTCGACAGCTGAGCTCTGGAAACACCATATATTTT.

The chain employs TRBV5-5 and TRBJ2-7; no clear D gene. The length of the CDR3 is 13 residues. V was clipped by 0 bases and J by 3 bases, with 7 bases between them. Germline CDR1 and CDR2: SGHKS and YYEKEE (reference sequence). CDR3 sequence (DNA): TGTGCCAGCAGCTTGGGCCTCGGCTACGAGCAGTACTTC. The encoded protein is CASSLGLGYEQYF.

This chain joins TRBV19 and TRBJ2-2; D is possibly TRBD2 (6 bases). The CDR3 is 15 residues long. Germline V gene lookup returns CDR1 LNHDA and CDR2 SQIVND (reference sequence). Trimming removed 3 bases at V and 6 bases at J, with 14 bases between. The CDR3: CASSMEGRTSGELFF. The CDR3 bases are TGTGCCAGTAGTATGGAGGGGCGTACATCCGGGGAGCTGTTTTTT. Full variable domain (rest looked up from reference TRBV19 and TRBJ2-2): DGGITQSPKYLFRKEGQNVTLSCEQNLNHDAMYWYRQDPGQGLRLIYYSQIVNDFQKGDIAEGYSVSREKKESFPLTVTSAQKNPTAFYLCASSMEGRTSGELFFGEGSRLTVL.

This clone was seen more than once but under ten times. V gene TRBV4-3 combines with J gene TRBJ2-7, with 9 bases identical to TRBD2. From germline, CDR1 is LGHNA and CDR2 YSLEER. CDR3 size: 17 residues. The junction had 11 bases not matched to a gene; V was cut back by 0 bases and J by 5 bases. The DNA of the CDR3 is TGCGCCAGCAGCCAAGATCAAGCGGGAGGTCCTCGGGACGAGCAGTACTTC. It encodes CASSQDQAGGPRDEQYF.

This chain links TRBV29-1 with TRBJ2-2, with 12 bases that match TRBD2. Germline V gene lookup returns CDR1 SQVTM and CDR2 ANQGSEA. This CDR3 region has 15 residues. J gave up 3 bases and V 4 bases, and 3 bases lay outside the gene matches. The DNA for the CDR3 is TGCAGCGTTGTTTGGACTAGCGGGGACACCGGGGAGCTGTTTTTT. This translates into CSVVWTSGDTGELFF.

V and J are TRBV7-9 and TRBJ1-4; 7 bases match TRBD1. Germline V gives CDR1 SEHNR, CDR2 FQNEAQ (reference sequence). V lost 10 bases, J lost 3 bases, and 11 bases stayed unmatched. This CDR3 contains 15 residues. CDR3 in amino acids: CATQTGIEANEKLFF. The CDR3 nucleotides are TGTGCCACTCAGACAGGGATAGAGGCTAATGAAAAACTGTTTTTT.

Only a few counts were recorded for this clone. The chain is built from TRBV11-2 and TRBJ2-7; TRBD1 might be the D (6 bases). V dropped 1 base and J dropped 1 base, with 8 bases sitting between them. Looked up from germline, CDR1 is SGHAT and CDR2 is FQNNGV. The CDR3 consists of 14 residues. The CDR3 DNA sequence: TGTGCCAGCAGCTTAGGACAGGCGTCCTACGAGCAGTACTTC. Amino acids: CASSLGQASYEQYF.

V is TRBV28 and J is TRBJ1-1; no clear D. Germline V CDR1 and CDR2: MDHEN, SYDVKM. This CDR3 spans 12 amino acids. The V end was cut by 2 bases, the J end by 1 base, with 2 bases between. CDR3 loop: CASSLQNTEAFF. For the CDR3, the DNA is TGTGCCAGCAGTTTACAGAACACTGAAGCTTTCTTT.

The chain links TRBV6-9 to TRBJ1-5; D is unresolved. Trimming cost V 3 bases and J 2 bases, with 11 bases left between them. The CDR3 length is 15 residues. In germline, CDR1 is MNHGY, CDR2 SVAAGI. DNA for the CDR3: TGTGCCAGCAGTTACCCTGATACGGGCAATCAGCCCCAGCATTTT. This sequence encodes CASSYPDTGNQPQHF.

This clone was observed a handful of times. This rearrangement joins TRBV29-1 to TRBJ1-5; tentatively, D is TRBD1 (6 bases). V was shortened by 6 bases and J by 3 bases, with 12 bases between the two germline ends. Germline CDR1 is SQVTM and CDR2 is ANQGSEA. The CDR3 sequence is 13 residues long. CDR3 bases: TGCAGCGTGAGGACAGATCCCAATCAGCCCCAGCATTTT. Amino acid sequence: CSVRTDPNQPQHF.

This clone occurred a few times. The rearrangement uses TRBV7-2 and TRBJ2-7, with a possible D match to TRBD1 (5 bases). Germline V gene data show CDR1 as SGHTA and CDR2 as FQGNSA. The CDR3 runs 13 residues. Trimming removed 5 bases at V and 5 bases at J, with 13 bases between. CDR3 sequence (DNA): TGTGCCAGCAGCCTCAGGGATTGGAACGAGCAGTACTTC. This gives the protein CASSLRDWNEQYF.

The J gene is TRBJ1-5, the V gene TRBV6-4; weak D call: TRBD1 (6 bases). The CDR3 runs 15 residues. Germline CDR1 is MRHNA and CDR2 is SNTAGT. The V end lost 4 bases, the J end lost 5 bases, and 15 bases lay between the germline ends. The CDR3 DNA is TGTGCCAGCAGTGTGCACCAGGGGTTCGATCAGCCCCAGCATTTT. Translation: CASSVHQGFDQPQHF.

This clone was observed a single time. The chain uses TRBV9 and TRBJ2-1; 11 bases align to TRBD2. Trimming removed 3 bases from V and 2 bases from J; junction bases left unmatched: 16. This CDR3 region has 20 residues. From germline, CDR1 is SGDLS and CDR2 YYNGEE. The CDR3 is CASSARGGLAGGLAYNEQFF. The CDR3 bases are TGTGCCAGCAGCGCCCGAGGGGGGCTAGCGGGAGGTCTGGCCTACAATGAGCAGTTCTTC.

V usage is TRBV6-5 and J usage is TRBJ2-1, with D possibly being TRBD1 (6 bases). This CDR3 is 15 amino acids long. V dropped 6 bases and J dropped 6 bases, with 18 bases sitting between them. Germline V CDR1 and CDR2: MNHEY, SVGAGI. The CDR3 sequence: CASRVEQGPLNEQFF. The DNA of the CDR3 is TGTGCCAGCAGGGTCGAACAGGGACCTCTCAATGAGCAGTTCTTC.

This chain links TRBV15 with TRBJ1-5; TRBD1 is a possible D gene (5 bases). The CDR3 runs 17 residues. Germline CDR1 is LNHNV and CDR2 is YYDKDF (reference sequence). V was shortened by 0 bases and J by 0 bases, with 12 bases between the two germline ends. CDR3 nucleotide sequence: TGTGCCACCAGCAGAGATACTCGCAGGGATAGCAATCAGCCCCAGCATTTT. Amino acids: CATSRDTRRDSNQPQHF.

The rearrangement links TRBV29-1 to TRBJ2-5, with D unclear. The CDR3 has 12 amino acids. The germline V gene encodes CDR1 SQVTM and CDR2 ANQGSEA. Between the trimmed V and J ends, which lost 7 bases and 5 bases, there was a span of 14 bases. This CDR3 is CSGALFGETQYF. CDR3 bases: TGCAGCGGGGCTCTATTTGGGGAGACCCAGTACTTC.

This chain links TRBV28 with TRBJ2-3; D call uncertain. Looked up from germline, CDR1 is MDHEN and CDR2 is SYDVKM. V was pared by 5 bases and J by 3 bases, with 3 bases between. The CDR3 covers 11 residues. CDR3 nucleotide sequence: TGTGCCAGCAGTCAAACAGATACGCAGTATTTT. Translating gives CASSQTDTQYF.